This TCR beta chain stems from a study of CD8+ T cells in alopecia areata. Study context: Treatment of the treated patients consisted of oral tofacitinib, 5 to 10 mg twice daily.

RNA extraction and reverse transcription yielded cDNA as sequencing template. Using immunoSEQ multiplex PCR, the repertoire was profiled, and TCRdb retains in-frame clones only, with some absent. Here the sample spans around 250,000 clones, roughly two thirds being singletons. Per germline, CDR1 WSHSY and CDR2 SAAADI. There are 15 residues in the CDR3. V was clipped by 6 bases and J by 4 bases; unmatched bases: 9. In its sample, this clone was seen once. This receptor was identified in a human donor with alopecia areata. The chain couples TRBV10-2 to TRBJ1-2, with TRBD1 matching over 9 bases. The sample was CD4+ T cells sorted from blood, taken at week 0. This CDR3 is CASRLQGAEFYGYTF. The CDR3 DNA follows: TGCGCCAGCAGGTTACAGGGGGCTGAATTCTATGGCTACACCTTC.